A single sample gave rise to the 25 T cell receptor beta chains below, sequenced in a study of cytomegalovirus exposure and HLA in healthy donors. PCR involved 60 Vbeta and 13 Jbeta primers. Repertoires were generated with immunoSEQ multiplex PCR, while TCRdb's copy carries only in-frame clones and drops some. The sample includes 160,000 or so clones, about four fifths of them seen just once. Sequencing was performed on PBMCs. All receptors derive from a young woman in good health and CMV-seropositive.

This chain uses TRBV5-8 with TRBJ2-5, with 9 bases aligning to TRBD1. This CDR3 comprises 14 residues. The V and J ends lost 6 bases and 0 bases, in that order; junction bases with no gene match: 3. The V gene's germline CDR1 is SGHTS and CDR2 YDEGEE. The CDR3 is CASTRDRDQETQYF. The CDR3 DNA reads TGTGCCAGCACCCGGGACAGGGACCAAGAGACCCAGTACTTC.

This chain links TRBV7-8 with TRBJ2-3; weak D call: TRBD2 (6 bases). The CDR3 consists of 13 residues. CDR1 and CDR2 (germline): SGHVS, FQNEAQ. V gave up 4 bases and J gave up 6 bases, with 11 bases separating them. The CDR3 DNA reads TGTGCCAGCAGCTCTGCGGGGCGGGATACGCAGTATTTT. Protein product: CASSSAGRDTQYF.

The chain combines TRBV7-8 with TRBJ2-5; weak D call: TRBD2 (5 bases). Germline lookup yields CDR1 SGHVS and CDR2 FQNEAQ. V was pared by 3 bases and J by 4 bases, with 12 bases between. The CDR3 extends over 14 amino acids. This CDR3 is CASSFSAPGETQYF. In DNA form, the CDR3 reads TGTGCCAGCAGCTTTAGCGCCCCGGGAGAGACCCAGTACTTC.

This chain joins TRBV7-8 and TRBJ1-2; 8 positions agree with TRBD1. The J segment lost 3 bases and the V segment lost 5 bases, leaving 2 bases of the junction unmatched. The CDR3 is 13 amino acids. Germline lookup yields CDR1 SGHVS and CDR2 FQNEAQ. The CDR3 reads CASSPTGDYGYTF. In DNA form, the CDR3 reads TGTGCCAGCAGCCCGACAGGGGACTATGGCTACACCTTC.

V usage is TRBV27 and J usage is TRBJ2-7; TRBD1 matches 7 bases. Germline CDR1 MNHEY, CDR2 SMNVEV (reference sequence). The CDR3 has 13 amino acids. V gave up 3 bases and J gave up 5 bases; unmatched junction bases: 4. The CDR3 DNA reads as TGTGCCAGCAGTTTTACAGGGGCCCACGAGCAGTACTTC. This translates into CASSFTGAHEQYF.

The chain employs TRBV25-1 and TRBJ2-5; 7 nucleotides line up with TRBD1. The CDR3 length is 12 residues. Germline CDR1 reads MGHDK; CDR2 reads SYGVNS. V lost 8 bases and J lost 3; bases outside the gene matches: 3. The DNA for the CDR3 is TGTGCCAGCTCAGACAGGGAAGAGACCCAGTACTTC. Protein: CASSDREETQYF.

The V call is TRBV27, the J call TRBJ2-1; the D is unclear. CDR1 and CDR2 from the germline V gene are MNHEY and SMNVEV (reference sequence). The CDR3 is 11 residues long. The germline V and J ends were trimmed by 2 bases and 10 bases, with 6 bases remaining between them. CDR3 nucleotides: TGTGCCAGCAGTTTAGGAGCGGAGCAGTTCTTC. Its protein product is CASSLGAEQFF.

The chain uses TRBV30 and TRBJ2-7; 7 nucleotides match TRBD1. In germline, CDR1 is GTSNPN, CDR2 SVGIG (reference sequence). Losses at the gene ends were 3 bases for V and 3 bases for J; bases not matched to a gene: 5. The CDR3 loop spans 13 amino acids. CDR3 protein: CAWRQGQNYEQYF. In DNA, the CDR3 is TGTGCCTGGAGGCAGGGACAGAACTACGAGCAGTACTTC.

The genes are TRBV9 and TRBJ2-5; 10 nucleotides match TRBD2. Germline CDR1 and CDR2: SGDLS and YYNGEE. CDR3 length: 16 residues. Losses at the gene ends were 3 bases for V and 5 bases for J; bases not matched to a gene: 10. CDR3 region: CASSAPQAGGLETQYF. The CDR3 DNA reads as TGTGCCAGCAGCGCACCACAAGCGGGGGGGCTTGAGACCCAGTACTTC.

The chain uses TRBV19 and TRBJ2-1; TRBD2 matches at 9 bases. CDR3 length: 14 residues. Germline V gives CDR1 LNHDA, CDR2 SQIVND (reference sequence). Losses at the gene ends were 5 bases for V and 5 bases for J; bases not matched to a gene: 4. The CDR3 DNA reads TGTGCCAGTAGTCCCGTAGCGGGGGACAATGAGCAGTTCTTC. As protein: CASSPVAGDNEQFF.

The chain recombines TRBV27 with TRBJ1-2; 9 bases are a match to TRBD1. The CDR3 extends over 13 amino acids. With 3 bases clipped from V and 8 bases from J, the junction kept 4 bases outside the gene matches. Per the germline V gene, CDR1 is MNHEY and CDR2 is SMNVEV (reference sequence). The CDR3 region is CASSLSDRGGYTF. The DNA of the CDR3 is TGTGCCAGCAGTTTGTCGGACAGGGGCGGCTACACCTTC.

DNA for the CDR3: TGTGCCAGCAGTGCCCGGACTAGCGGGAGCCATTACGAGCAGTACTTC. Encoded protein: CASSARTSGSHYEQYF. This chain joins TRBV28 and TRBJ2-7; 13 bases are a match to TRBD2. Per germline, CDR1 MDHEN and CDR2 SYDVKM. This CDR3 spans 16 amino acids. V was clipped by 5 bases and J by 4 bases; unmatched bases: 8.

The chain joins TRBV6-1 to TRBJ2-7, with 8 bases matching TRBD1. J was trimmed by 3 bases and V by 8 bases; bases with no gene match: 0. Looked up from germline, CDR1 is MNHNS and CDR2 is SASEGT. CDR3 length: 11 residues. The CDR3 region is CASGTGYEQYF. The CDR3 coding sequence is TGTGCCAGCGGGACAGGCTACGAGCAGTACTTC.

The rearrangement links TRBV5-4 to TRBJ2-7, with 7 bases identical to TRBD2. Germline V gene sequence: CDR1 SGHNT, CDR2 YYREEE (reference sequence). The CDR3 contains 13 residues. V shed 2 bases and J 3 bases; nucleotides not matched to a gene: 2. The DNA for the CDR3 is TGTGCCAGCAGCTTCGAGCGGGGCTACGAGCAGTACTTC. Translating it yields CASSFERGYEQYF.

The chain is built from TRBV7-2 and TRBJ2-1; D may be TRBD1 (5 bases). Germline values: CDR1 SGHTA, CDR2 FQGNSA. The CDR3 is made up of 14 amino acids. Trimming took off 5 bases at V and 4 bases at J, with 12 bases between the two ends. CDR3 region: CASSTPGQYNEQFF. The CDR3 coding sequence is TGTGCCAGCAGCACCCCAGGACAATACAATGAGCAGTTCTTC.

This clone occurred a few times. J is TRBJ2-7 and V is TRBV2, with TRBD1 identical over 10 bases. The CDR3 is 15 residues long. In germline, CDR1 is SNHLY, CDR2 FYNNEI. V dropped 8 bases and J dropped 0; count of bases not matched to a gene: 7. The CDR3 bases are TGTGCCAGCGGAGTAGGGGACAGGGGCTCCTACGAGCAGTACTTC. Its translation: CASGVGDRGSYEQYF.

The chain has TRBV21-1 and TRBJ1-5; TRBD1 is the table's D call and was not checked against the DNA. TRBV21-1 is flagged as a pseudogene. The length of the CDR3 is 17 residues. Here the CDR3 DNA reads TGTGCCAGCAGCAAAGGCATGGGACAGGGAAACAATCAGCCCCAGCATTTT. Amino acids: CASSKGMGQGNNQPQHF.

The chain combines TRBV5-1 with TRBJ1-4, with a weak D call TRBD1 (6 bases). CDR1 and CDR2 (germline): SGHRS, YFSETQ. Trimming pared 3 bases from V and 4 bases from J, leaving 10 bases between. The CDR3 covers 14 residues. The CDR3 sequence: CASSWGLGNEKLFF. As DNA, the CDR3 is TGCGCCAGCAGCTGGGGGCTAGGTAATGAAAAACTGTTTTTT.

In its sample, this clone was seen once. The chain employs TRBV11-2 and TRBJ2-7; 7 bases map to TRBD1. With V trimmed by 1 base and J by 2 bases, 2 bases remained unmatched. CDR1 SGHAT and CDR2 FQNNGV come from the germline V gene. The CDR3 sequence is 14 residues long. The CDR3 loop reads CASSLGTGAYEQYF. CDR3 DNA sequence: TGTGCCAGCAGCTTAGGGACAGGCGCCTACGAGCAGTACTTC.

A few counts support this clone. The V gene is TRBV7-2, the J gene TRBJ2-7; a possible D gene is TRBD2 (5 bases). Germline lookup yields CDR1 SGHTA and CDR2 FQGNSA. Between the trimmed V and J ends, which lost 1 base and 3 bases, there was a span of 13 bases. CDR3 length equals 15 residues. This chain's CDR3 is CASSLVRGPYYEQYF. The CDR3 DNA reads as TGTGCCAGCAGCTTAGTTCGGGGTCCCTACTACGAGCAGTACTTC. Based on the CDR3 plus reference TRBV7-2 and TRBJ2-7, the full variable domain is GAGVSQSPSNKVTEKGKDVELRCDPISGHTALYWYRQSLGQGLEFLIYFQGNSAPDKSGLPSDRFSAERTGGSVSTLTIQRTQQEDSAVYLCASSLVRGPYYEQYFGPGTRLTVT.

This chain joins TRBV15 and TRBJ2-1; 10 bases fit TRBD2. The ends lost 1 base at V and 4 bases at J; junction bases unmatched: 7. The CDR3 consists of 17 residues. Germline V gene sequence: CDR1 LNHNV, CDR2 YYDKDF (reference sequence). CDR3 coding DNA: TGTGCCACCAGCAGAGGTAGCGGGGGGCCTCTATACAATGAGCAGTTCTTC. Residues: CATSRGSGGPLYNEQFF.

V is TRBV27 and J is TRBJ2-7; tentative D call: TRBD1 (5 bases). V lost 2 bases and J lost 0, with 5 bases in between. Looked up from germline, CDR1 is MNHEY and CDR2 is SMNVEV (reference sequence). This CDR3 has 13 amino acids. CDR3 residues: CASSLDSSYEQYF. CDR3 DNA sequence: TGTGCCAGCAGTTTAGACAGCTCCTACGAGCAGTACTTC.

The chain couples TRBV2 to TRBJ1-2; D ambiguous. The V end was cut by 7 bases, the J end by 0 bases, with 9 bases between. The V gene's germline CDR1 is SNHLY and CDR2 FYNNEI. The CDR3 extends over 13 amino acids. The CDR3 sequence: CASTRDANYGYTF. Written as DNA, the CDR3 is TGTGCCAGCACCCGGGATGCTAACTATGGCTACACCTTC.

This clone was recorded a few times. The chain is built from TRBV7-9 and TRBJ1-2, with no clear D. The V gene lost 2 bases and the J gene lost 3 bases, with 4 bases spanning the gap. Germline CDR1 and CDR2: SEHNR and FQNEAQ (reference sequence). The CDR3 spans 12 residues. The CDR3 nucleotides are TGTGCCAGCAGCTTATACTACTATGGCTACACCTTC. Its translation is CASSLYYYGYTF.

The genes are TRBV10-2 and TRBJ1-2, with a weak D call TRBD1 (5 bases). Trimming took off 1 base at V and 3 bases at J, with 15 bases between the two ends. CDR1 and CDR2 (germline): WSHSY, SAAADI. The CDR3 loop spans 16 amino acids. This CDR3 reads CASSEFSGLFDYGYTF. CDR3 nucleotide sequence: TGCGCCAGCAGTGAGTTCTCAGGGTTGTTTGACTATGGCTACACCTTC.